Listed below are T cell receptor beta chains from one sample, sequenced in a study of identical twins. TCRdb reanalysed the 5' RACE reads using MiXCR and keeps one entry per CDR3 protein. The sample yields 1.5 million to 2 million distinct CDR3 sequences, 32% seen once. The sample was cord blood. The receptor set was obtained from a newborn girl in good health. Both conserved end residues are part of each CDR3. The order of the fields is V gene, J gene, D gene, clone size, CDR3 DNA, CDR3 protein. D genes are given only for firm matches. A clone size is listed for some rows: how often the clone was seen (once, few, many), or a class if it is expanded.

TRBV5-1	TRBJ2-3	TRBD1	-	TGCGCCAGCAGCTTGACCGGGACAGGGGGCGTTTTCTCAGATACGCAGTATTTT	CASSLTGTGGVFSDTQYF
TRBV4-2	TRBJ2-3	TRBD2	-	TGTGCCAGCAGCCACCGCCCACAGCGGGGGTTCACAGATACGCAGTATTTT	CASSHRPQRGFTDTQYF
TRBV28	TRBJ2-1	-	-	TGTGCCAGCAGTTTAGCCGCAGCCGGAATTGAGTGGAATGAGCAGTTCTTC	CASSLAAAGIEWNEQFF
TRBV7-3	TRBJ2-4	-	-	TGTGCCAGCACGTCTGAGTACTTC	CASTSEYF
TRBV7-2	TRBJ2-7	-	-	TGTGCCAGCAGCTTAGGCGTTATCTACGAGCAGTACTTC	CASSLGVIYEQYF
TRBV20-1	TRBJ2-3	-	-	TGCAGTGCTAGAGATACGGCTGTCAATACGCAGTATTTT	CSARDTAVNTQYF
TRBV29-1	TRBJ1-4	-	-	TGCAGCGTTGCGGGTGGAAGTGAAAAACTGTTTTTT	CSVAGGSEKLFF
TRBV6-1	TRBJ2-7	-	-	TGTGCCAGCACCACAGGGACCGCAGCCTACGAGCAGTACTTC	CASTTGTAAYEQYF
TRBV5-4	TRBJ2-1	TRBD2	-	TGTGCCAGCAGCCCGGCCGGGGCTAGCGGTTTAGAGCAGTTCTTC	CASSPAGASGLEQFF
TRBV7-2	TRBJ2-2	-	few	TGTGCCAGCAGCGTAAGATTTACGAACACCGGGGAGCTGTTTTTT	CASSVRFTNTGELFF
TRBV20-1	TRBJ2-7	TRBD2	-	TGCAGTGCTAGAGATTGGGAAGCGGGAGGTTGGAATGAGCAGTACTTC	CSARDWEAGGWNEQYF
TRBV28	TRBJ2-3	TRBD1	few	TGTGCCACTACCCCTGGACCCGGGACAGGGTGGACAGATACGCAGTATTTT	CATTPGPGTGWTDTQYF
TRBV15	TRBJ2-7	-	few	TGTGCCACCAGCACCGACGGCGAGCAGTACTTC	CATSTDGEQYF
TRBV28	TRBJ2-3	TRBD1	-	TGTGCCAGCAGTTTTTCCGGGACAGGGAGCGCAGATACGCAGTATTTT	CASSFSGTGSADTQYF
TRBV27	TRBJ2-3	-	few	TGTGCCAGCAGAATTAGCGCGTACACAGATACGCAGTATTTT	CASRISAYTDTQYF
TRBV4-1	TRBJ2-7	-	few	TGCGCCAGCAGCCAAGTAGCGTCCCTCTCCTACAATGAGCAGTACTTC	CASSQVASLSYNEQYF
TRBV6-1	TRBJ2-5	-	-	TGTGCCAGCAGTGAAGCCCCTCACCAAGAGACCCAGTACTTC	CASSEAPHQETQYF
TRBV20-1	TRBJ1-2	TRBD1	-	TGCAGTGCTAGTCGGGACAGGGCTTTTACCCGCTATGGCTACACCTTC	CSASRDRAFTRYGYTF
TRBV27	TRBJ2-1	TRBD2	-	TGTGCCAGCAGTTTACTGACTAGCGGGGGGATTAACAATGAGCAGTTCTTC	CASSLLTSGGINNEQFF
TRBV7-2	TRBJ2-3	-	-	TGTGCCAGCAGCTTAGGGGTAGGATGGACAGATACGCAGTATTTT	CASSLGVGWTDTQYF
TRBV5-1	TRBJ2-4	TRBD1	-	TGCGCCAGCAGCTTGGGGGACAGGTTAGCCAAAAACATTCAGTACTTC	CASSLGDRLAKNIQYF
TRBV20-1	TRBJ2-1	TRBD2	-	TGCAGTGCTAGAGATCGTCGGGGGGGCCCCAATGAGCAGTTCTTC	CSARDRRGGPNEQFF
TRBV24-1	TRBJ2-3	-	few	TGTGCCACCAGTGACCTAATGGTAGATACGCAGTATTTT	CATSDLMVDTQYF
TRBV20-1	TRBJ1-2	-	once	TGCAGTGCTAGAGCAGGGGATGGGGATGTAGGCTACACCTTC	CSARAGDGDVGYTF
TRBV28	TRBJ2-3	TRBD2	-	TGTGCCAGCAGTTTAGTGACTAGCGGGCGGCGGGCTACGCAGTATTTT	CASSLVTSGRRATQYF
TRBV2	TRBJ1-1	TRBD1	few	TGTGCCAGCAGTGAAGCGCTTCGGGGACAGGGACACACTGAAGCTTTCTTT	CASSEALRGQGHTEAFF
TRBV6-1	TRBJ1-4	-	-	TGTGCCAGCAAGCGGGCAACTAATGAAAAACTGTTTTTT	CASKRATNEKLFF
TRBV5-6	TRBJ1-6	-	-	TGTGCCAGCTGCTTGTTATATTCACCCCTCCACTTT	CASCLLYSPLHF
TRBV9	TRBJ2-3	-	-	TGTGCCAGCAGCGTAGCGGGCCATGGTACGCAGTATTTT	CASSVAGHGTQYF
TRBV20-1	TRBJ2-3	TRBD2	-	TGCAGTGCACCAATCCTACTAGCGGGAGGAACAGATACGCAGTATTTT	CSAPILLAGGTDTQYF
TRBV5-6	TRBJ2-1	TRBD2	-	TGTGCCAGCAGCACTAGCGGGAGGCGCAATGAGCAGTTCTTC	CASSTSGRRNEQFF
TRBV20-1	TRBJ2-1	-	-	TGCAGTGCTCCCGGGCCTAGAGGCACTGAAGCTTTCTTC	CSAPGPRGTEAFF
TRBV20-1	TRBJ2-1	TRBD1	-	TGCAGTGTTAACAGGGGGCGTAATGAGCAGTTCTTC	CSVNRGRNEQFF
TRBV10-3	TRBJ2-3	-	-	TGTGCCATCAGTGAGTCCGAGGGGCGGACAGATACGCAGTATTTT	CAISESEGRTDTQYF
TRBV20-1	TRBJ2-1	TRBD2	few	TGCAGTGCTAGACAAGAGAGCGGGGGACTCTACAATGAGCAGTTCTTC	CSARQESGGLYNEQFF
TRBV25-1	TRBJ2-3	TRBD2	few	TGTGCCAGCAGTGAGGCGGGGGGCCTTACAGATACGCAGTATTTT	CASSEAGGLTDTQYF
TRBV6-2/TRBV6-3	TRBJ2-1	-	-	TGTGCCAGCAGTTACAGCTTAGGGGCTAGCGCCCCTCAGGAGTTCTTC	CASSYSLGASAPQEFF
TRBV29-1	TRBJ2-7	TRBD2	-	TGCAGCGTTTCCCGAACTAGCGGGGGGGCCTACGAGCAGTACTTC	CSVSRTSGGAYEQYF
TRBV28	TRBJ2-1	TRBD2	-	TGTGCCAGCACCGTAGGCGGGAGGCTCTCCTACAATGAGCAGTTCTTC	CASTVGGRLSYNEQFF
TRBV29-1	TRBJ1-3	-	-	TGCAGCGTTCCCGGCAGGGATAGAAACACCATATATTTT	CSVPGRDRNTIYF
TRBV6-6	TRBJ1-1	TRBD1	-	TGTGCCAGCAGTTACTCGGGACAGGGTTGGAATGAAGCTTTCTTT	CASSYSGQGWNEAFF
TRBV27	TRBJ1-6	-	-	TGTGCCAGCAGTCTCCACCTGAGCTCCTATAATTCACCCCTCCACTTT	CASSLHLSSYNSPLHF
TRBV28	TRBJ2-1	TRBD1	many	TGTGCCAGCAGTTTATTTCAGGGGGCCTCGAATGAGCAGTTCTTC	CASSLFQGASNEQFF
TRBV27	TRBJ2-7	-	-	TGTGCCAGCAGTCCCCTAACCCCCCACGAGCAGTACTTC	CASSPLTPHEQYF
TRBV20-1	TRBJ2-5	-	-	TGCAGTGCTAGGGGGGCCCTGGGGACCCAGTACTTC	CSARGALGTQYF
TRBV2	TRBJ2-1	-	-	TGTGCCAGCAGCGAATCTTCCTATGAGCAGTTCTTC	CASSESSYEQFF
TRBV20-1	TRBJ1-5	-	-	TGCAGTGCTAGAGAACTCACTTGGTATAGCAATCAGCCCCAGCATTTT	CSARELTWYSNQPQHF
TRBV29-1	TRBJ2-3	-	-	TGCAGCGTTGAAGATCCAGGGACTAGCACAGATACGCAGTATTTT	CSVEDPGTSTDTQYF
TRBV13	TRBJ2-7	-	-	TGTGCCAGCAGCCGAATTACAGGGTCTGAGCAGTACTTC	CASSRITGSEQYF